The 30 T cell receptor beta chains below were found in one sample sequenced in a study of memory B cells and T cells in multiple sclerosis. After stimulus-free culture, autoproliferating CFSE-dim and non-proliferating CFSE-high T cells were sequenced separately. Cultures began with roughly 49 million CFSE-labeled PBMCs, unstimulated for six to seven days, with replicate wells pooled. No cognate antigen is known for these TCRs. TCRdb keeps only in-frame clones here, not all; method: immunoSEQ multiplex PCR. The sample records about 32,000 clones, about 82% being singletons. The source material was PBMCs from blood kept in culture. These receptors all stem from a human donor with multiple sclerosis.

The chain is built from TRBV19 and TRBJ1-1, with TRBD1 as a possible D gene (6 bases). The germline V and J ends were trimmed by 6 bases and 5 bases, with 16 bases remaining between them. CDR3 size: 14 residues. The germline V gene has CDR1 LNHDA and CDR2 SQIVND (reference sequence). CDR3 nucleotide sequence: TGTGCCAGTAGCCCAGGGGCACGGGTAACTGAAGCTTTCTTT. It is translated as CASSPGARVTEAFF. Full variable domain (remainder filled in from reference TRBV19 and TRBJ1-1): DGGITQSPKYLFRKEGQNVTLSCEQNLNHDAMYWYRQDPGQGLRLIYYSQIVNDFQKGDIAEGYSVSREKKESFPLTVTSAQKNPTAFYLCASSPGARVTEAFFGQGTRLTVV.

With regard to this clone: Other DNA variants within this sample encode the same CDR3. The V gene is TRBV5-5, the J gene TRBJ1-3; 9 bases map to TRBD1. The length of the CDR3 is 15 residues. The V segment lost 0 bases and the J segment 2 bases; nucleotides outside the gene matches: 0. CDR1 is SGHKS and CDR2 is YYEKEE in the germline V gene (reference sequence). The CDR3 DNA reads TGTGCCAGCAGCTTGGGACAGGGGGCTGGAAACACCATATATTTT. Translation: CASSLGQGAGNTIYF.

The rearrangement uses TRBV6-7 and TRBJ1-4; D is uncertain. TRBV6-7 is treated as an ORF (open reading frame) with a function not yet certain. The germline V and J ends were trimmed by 7 bases and 1 base, with 13 bases remaining between them. The CDR3 sequence is 15 residues long. CDR3 in DNA: TGTGCCAGCAACCTAGTCGGAGGAACTAATGAAAAACTGTTTTTT. Protein sequence: CASNLVGGTNEKLFF.

This rearrangement joins TRBV5-1 to TRBJ1-1, with D maybe TRBD1 (5 bases). The germline V gene encodes CDR1 SGHRS and CDR2 YFSETQ. V lost 5 bases and J 3 bases, leaving 11 bases between the germline ends. CDR3 length: 13 residues. The CDR3 sequence: CASRTGGDTEAFF. The CDR3 nucleotides read TGCGCCAGCAGGACTGGGGGAGACACTGAAGCTTTCTTT.

Turning to this clone: The same CDR3 arises from other DNA sequences in this sample as well. In nucleotides, the CDR3 is TGCAGTGCTCGTCCGAGGGGGGAAGCTTTCTTT. Translating gives CSARPRGEAFF. V usage is TRBV20-1 and J usage is TRBJ1-1, with D possibly matching TRBD1 (6 bases). Germline V gene data show CDR1 as DFQATT and CDR2 as SNEGSKA (reference sequence). The CDR3 consists of 11 residues. V was shortened by 5 bases and J by 8 bases, with 12 bases between the two germline ends.

The V call is TRBV6-5, the J call TRBJ1-5, with a weak D call TRBD1 (6 bases). Germline CDR1 is MNHEY and CDR2 is SVGAGI. V shed 0 bases and J shed 4 bases, with 7 bases lying between them. This CDR3 is 14 amino acids long. CDR3: CASSYSQGNQPQHF. CDR3 bases: TGTGCCAGCAGTTACTCACAGGGTAATCAGCCCCAGCATTTT.

This chain joins TRBV2 and TRBJ2-7, with D perhaps being TRBD1 or TRBD2 (7 bases each). Per germline, CDR1 SNHLY and CDR2 FYNNEI. CDR3 size: 13 residues. V was trimmed by 3 bases and J by 4 bases, leaving 10 bases between them. Here the CDR3 reads CASSDRGGYEQYF. The CDR3 DNA reads TGTGCCAGCAGTGACAGGGGGGGGTACGAGCAGTACTTC.

The rearrangement joins TRBV5-1 to TRBJ1-4; the match to TRBD1 covers 7 bases. The germline V gene encodes CDR1 SGHRS and CDR2 YFSETQ. After removal of 5 bases from V and 7 bases from J, the junction contained 5 bases not matched to a gene. The CDR3 extends over 13 amino acids. CDR3 loop: CASRQGGPEKLFF. CDR3 in DNA: TGCGCCAGCAGGCAAGGGGGCCCTGAAAAACTGTTTTTT.

The V gene is TRBV7-9, the J gene TRBJ1-2; the D is unclear. CDR1 and CDR2 from the germline V gene are SEHNR and FQNEAQ (reference sequence). V was shortened by 3 bases and J by 7 bases, with 21 bases between the two germline ends. This CDR3 comprises 16 residues. The DNA for the CDR3 is TGTGCCAGCAGCTTGGTCAGAGCGACGCCCTGGAGTGGCTACACCTTC. It specifies CASSLVRATPWSGYTF.

This sequence joins TRBV13 and TRBJ2-1; 7 bases are a match to TRBD2. The CDR3 has 17 amino acids. Germline V gene lookup returns CDR1 PRHDT and CDR2 FYEKMQ (reference sequence). V lost 0 bases, J lost 8 bases, and 13 bases stayed unmatched. The CDR3 DNA reads TGTGCCAGCAGCTTAGGCCAAGGGCGGGAGTCACGAGATGAGCAGTTCTTC. It codes for CASSLGQGRESRDEQFF.

The chain links TRBV30 to TRBJ1-1; D might be TRBD1 (5 bases). Germline loops: CDR1 GTSNPN, CDR2 SVGIG (reference sequence). The CDR3 is made up of 15 amino acids. Trimming pared 4 bases from V and 3 bases from J, leaving 18 bases between. CDR3 bases: TGTGCCTGGACTCCGGCGGGCAGGGTGGACACTGAAGCTTTCTTT. Residues: CAWTPAGRVDTEAFF.

This chain connects TRBV2 to TRBJ2-2, with D uncertain. The CDR3 totals 12 residues. Trimming took 5 bases from V and 8 from J, leaving 9 bases between them. The V gene's germline CDR1 is SNHLY and CDR2 FYNNEI. The CDR3 DNA sequence: TGTGCCAGCAGTCATGAGCCAGGGGAGCTGTTTTTT. It specifies CASSHEPGELFF. Supplemented by reference TRBV2 and TRBJ2-2, the full variable domain reads EPEVTQTPSHQVTQMGQEVILRCVPISNHLYFYWYRQILGQKVEFLVSFYNNEISEKSEIFDDQFSVERPDGSNFTLKIRSTKLEDSAMYFCASSHEPGELFFGEGSRLTVL.

The V gene is TRBV28, the J gene TRBJ2-3, with 7 bases fitting TRBD2. From germline, CDR1 is MDHEN and CDR2 SYDVKM. The CDR3 has 14 residues. Trimming at V came to 5 bases and at J to 4 bases, leaving 6 bases not matched to a gene. CDR3 sequence: CASSTSTSPDTQYF. DNA for the CDR3: TGTGCCAGCAGTACCTCGACTAGCCCAGATACGCAGTATTTT.

The chain carries TRBV20-1 and TRBJ1-1; no clear D gene. The V gene's germline CDR1 is DFQATT and CDR2 SNEGSKA (reference sequence). This CDR3 comprises 11 residues. Trimming took off 3 bases at V and 7 bases at J, with 9 bases between the two ends. CDR3 DNA: TGCAGTGCTAGGTCGGGCGGTGAAGCTTTCTTT. Residues: CSARSGGEAFF.

The chain links TRBV18 to TRBJ2-2, with TRBD2 as a possible D gene (5 bases). In germline, CDR1 is KGHSH, CDR2 LQKENI. CDR3 length: 15 residues. V was cut by 2 bases and J by 8 bases, with 15 bases left in between. In nucleotides, the CDR3 is TGTGCCAGCTCACCATGGCGGGTCCTCGAAGGGGAGCTGTTTTTT. Translating it yields CASSPWRVLEGELFF.

This chain uses TRBV7-3 with TRBJ2-2; D uncertain. Germline V CDR1 and CDR2: SGHTA, FQGTGA. The V and J ends lost 5 bases and 7 bases respectively, with 11 bases between them. CDR3 length equals 13 residues. The DNA for the CDR3 is TGTGCCAGCAGCCCCCACCCGGGCGGGGAGCTGTTTTTT. Translation: CASSPHPGGELFF.

The gene calls are TRBV21-1 and TRBJ2-1; TRBD2 is taken as the D call from the table, unchecked against the DNA. TRBV21-1 is reported as a pseudogene. CDR3 length: 17 residues. Written as DNA, the CDR3 is TGTGCCAGCAGCCCGCATTTGCTAGCGGGAGGGCCTTATGAGCAGTTCTTC. Encoded protein: CASSPHLLAGGPYEQFF.

This chain connects TRBV9 to TRBJ1-1; 8 positions agree with TRBD1. Germline-derived CDR1 and CDR2 are SGDLS and YYNGEE. This CDR3 contains 14 residues. V lost 5 bases and J lost 0; bases outside the gene matches: 3. CDR3 in amino acids: CASSKQGVNTEAFF. Written as DNA, the CDR3 is TGTGCCAGCAGTAAACAGGGGGTGAACACTGAAGCTTTCTTT.

This chain links TRBV29-1 with TRBJ2-1; tentatively, D is TRBD1 (6 bases). The CDR3 consists of 13 residues. Germline V CDR1 and CDR2: SQVTM, ANQGSEA. V was trimmed by 7 bases and J by 9 bases, leaving 19 bases between them. The CDR3 loop is CSALTGVYGEQFF. The DNA of the CDR3 is TGCAGCGCCCTGACAGGCGTTTATGGTGAGCAGTTCTTC.

This chain connects TRBV5-1 to TRBJ2-7; tentative D call: TRBD2 (6 bases). V gave up 0 bases and J gave up 9 bases, with 10 bases separating them. The CDR3 has 12 amino acids. CDR1 and CDR2 from the germline V gene are SGHRS and YFSETQ. CDR3 protein: CASSLGAGLQYF. Written as DNA, the CDR3 is TGCGCCAGCAGCTTGGGGGCGGGATTGCAGTACTTC.

J is TRBJ1-2 and V is TRBV30; no firm D call. V was trimmed by 0 bases and J by 8 bases, leaving 13 bases between them. There are 13 residues in the CDR3. The V gene's germline CDR1 is GTSNPN and CDR2 SVGIG (reference sequence). The CDR3 reads CAWSVPGHGGYTF. In DNA form, the CDR3 reads TGTGCCTGGAGTGTACCCGGGCACGGAGGCTACACCTTC.

The V gene is TRBV25-1, the J gene TRBJ1-2; TRBD1 is a possible D gene (5 bases). V lost 4 bases, J lost 7 bases, and 19 bases lay in between. Germline V gene data show CDR1 as MGHDK and CDR2 as SYGVNS. The CDR3 is 15 amino acids. CDR3 region: CASSVVGTTSGGYTF. The CDR3 DNA reads as TGTGCCAGCAGTGTCGTCGGGACTACTTCAGGTGGCTACACCTTC.

The chain carries TRBV6-1 and TRBJ1-2; D possibly corresponds to TRBD1 (5 bases). The CDR3 has 12 amino acids. Trimming shortened V by 8 bases and J by 2 bases, and 9 bases separated the two germline ends. Germline-derived CDR1 and CDR2 are MNHNS and SASEGT. CDR3 region: CASADRNYGYTF. CDR3 coding DNA: TGTGCCAGCGCTGACAGAAACTATGGCTACACCTTC.

V is TRBV29-1 and J is TRBJ2-7; D call uncertain. V shed 2 bases and J shed 6 bases, with 14 bases lying between them. There are 13 residues in the CDR3. Per germline, CDR1 SQVTM and CDR2 ANQGSEA. The CDR3 loop reads CSVELSGRGEQYF. Here the CDR3 DNA reads TGCAGCGTTGAACTGTCCGGGCGAGGCGAGCAGTACTTC.

The V call is TRBV6-5, the J call TRBJ1-5, with TRBD1 as a possible D gene (5 bases). The CDR3 sequence is 15 residues long. Between the trimmed V and J ends, which lost 5 bases and 5 bases, there was a span of 16 bases. Germline loops: CDR1 MNHEY, CDR2 SVGAGI. This CDR3 reads CASSPYQGSDQPQHF. The CDR3 DNA follows: TGTGCCAGCAGTCCATACCAGGGATCTGATCAGCCCCAGCATTTT.

The sample holds a few counts of this clone. This chain connects TRBV4-1 to TRBJ1-3; 7 bases match TRBD1. Germline assignment: CDR1 MGHRA and CDR2 YSYEKL. Trimming removed 1 base from V and 2 bases from J; junction bases left unmatched: 5. This CDR3 has 16 amino acids. The CDR3 loop reads CASSQVARGTGNTIYF. For the CDR3, the DNA is TGCGCCAGCAGCCAAGTAGCCAGGGGGACTGGAAACACCATATATTTT.

This sequence joins TRBV15 and TRBJ1-1; no clear D gene. The CDR3 consists of 15 residues. Germline assignment: CDR1 LNHNV and CDR2 YYDKDF (reference sequence). With 0 bases removed from V and 0 bases from J, the gap between germline ends came to 8 bases. CDR3 residues: CATSRDRALNTEAFF. The CDR3 nucleotides read TGTGCCACCAGCAGAGACCGCGCCCTGAACACTGAAGCTTTCTTT.

This sequence joins TRBV6-1 and TRBJ1-5; no clear D. The V end lost 3 bases, the J end lost 1 base, and 10 bases lay between the germline ends. In germline, CDR1 is MNHNS, CDR2 SASEGT. CDR3 length: 15 residues. As DNA, the CDR3 is TGTGCCAGCAGTGATAAACGATTCAGCAATCAGCCCCAGCATTTT. Amino acids: CASSDKRFSNQPQHF.

J is TRBJ2-5 and V is TRBV10-3; 7 bases are a match to TRBD1. This CDR3 is built from 14 residues. Germline CDR1 is ENHRY and CDR2 is SYGVKD. Trimming removed 0 bases from V and 3 bases from J; junction bases left unmatched: 1. The CDR3 nucleotides read TGTGCCATCAGTGAGTCGGGACAGAAAGAGACCCAGTACTTC. It translates to CAISESGQKETQYF.

Only one count was recorded for this clone. The J gene is TRBJ1-5, the V gene TRBV11-2; D is unclear. The CDR3 has 14 amino acids. V gave up 1 base and J gave up 7 bases, with 11 bases separating them. The germline V gene has CDR1 SGHAT and CDR2 FQNNGV. This CDR3 is CASSLGSRGQPQHF. The CDR3, as DNA: TGTGCCAGCAGCTTAGGGAGCCGAGGACAGCCCCAGCATTTT.